The subject of this entry is one T cell receptor beta chain. These data originate in a study of control samples from healthy donors and cancer patients. Sequencing used immunoSEQ multiplex PCR; TCRdb keeps in-frame clones, though not all of them. The data contain tens of thousands of clones, over 80% of them singletons. CDR3 length: 14 residues. Trimming stripped 6 bases from V and 4 bases from J, with 15 bases between. Germline CDR1 MNHEY, CDR2 SVGAGI. The sequence was collected from a man in his 60s in good health. The chain employs TRBV6-5 and TRBJ1-1, with D maybe TRBD1 (5 bases). The sequenced material came from blood. The CDR3 DNA follows: TGTGCCAGCAGGGAGGGACTGCAGCGCACTGAAGCTTTCTTT. Its protein is CASREGLQRTEAFF.